The 13 T cell receptor beta chains presented below share a single source sample, sequenced in a study of beta chain features in type 1 diabetes. The entirety of the isolated RNA underwent reverse transcription, so expressed TCRB transcripts were sequenced. Clones were read by immunoSEQ multiplex PCR, and TCRdb kept only the in-frame ones, dropping some. The table lists about 930,000 clones, roughly 16% of them singletons, with 0.02% to 0.025% in the top ten. Source material: naive CD4+ T cells from blood. The source of these receptors is a woman younger than 30 in good health.

This clone occurred a few times. The CDR3 DNA reads as TGTGCCAGCAGCTTAGACTGGACAGATACGCAGTATTTT. Its protein is CASSLDWTDTQYF. The genes are TRBV7-2 and TRBJ2-3, with D unclear. The CDR3 has 13 residues. Trimming left V 1 base short and J 3 bases short, with 5 bases between. Germline V gene lookup returns CDR1 SGHTA and CDR2 FQGNSA.

This clone was counted only a few times. Other DNA sequences of this sample code for an identical CDR3. J is TRBJ2-7 and V is TRBV20-1; unclear D gene. In germline, CDR1 is DFQATT, CDR2 SNEGSKA (reference sequence). The CDR3 extends over 11 amino acids. Trimming took off 1 base at V and 3 bases at J, with 4 bases between the two ends. CDR3 DNA sequence: TGCAGTGCTAGAGCCGACTACGAGCAGTACTTC. It yields the protein CSARADYEQYF.

This clone was seen a handful of times. This sequence joins TRBV18 and TRBJ2-1, with unresolved D. Trimming took off 0 bases at V and 13 bases at J, with 13 bases between the two ends. The CDR3 covers 13 residues. Germline CDR1 KGHSH, CDR2 LQKENI. Written as DNA, the CDR3 is TGTGCCAGCTCACCACCGGCGTCGCCCCTCCAGTTCTTC. It codes for CASSPPASPLQFF.

Comment on this clone: Because the CDR3 is missing its conserved closing phenylalanine or tryptophan, this is likely a read error. The DNA is omitted, as the CDR3 cannot be located on it reliably, and the CDR3 follows TCRdb's listing. This sequence joins TRBV4-3 and TRBJ2-7. A total of 9 residues make up the CDR3, ends included. In germline, CDR1 is LGHNA, CDR2 YSLEER. This chain's CDR3 is CASSQAAGP.

In this sample, this clone turned up a few times. The chain recombines TRBV7-6 with TRBJ2-3; D is unclear. V was clipped by 5 bases and J by 10 bases, with 16 bases between them. CDR1 is SGHVS, CDR2 FNYEAQ, per germline. The length of the CDR3 is 13 residues. The CDR3 bases are TGTGCCAGCAGCACAAACCCAATTCGGGCGCAGTATTTT. This encodes CASSTNPIRAQYF.

The chain combines TRBV5-1 with TRBJ1-5; 7 nucleotides agree with TRBD1. The CDR3 is 13 amino acids. From germline, CDR1 is SGHRS and CDR2 YFSETQ. The V segment lost 2 bases and the J segment 7 bases; nucleotides outside the gene matches: 3. Written as DNA, the CDR3 is TGCGCCAGCAGCTTACTAGGGGGCCAGCCCCAGCATTTT. Translated, it gives CASSLLGGQPQHF.

This clone was counted between two and nine times. V and J are TRBV28 and TRBJ1-2; maybe TRBD1 (5 bases). The ends were cut back, 4 bases at V and 4 bases at J, with 13 bases in the middle. CDR3 length equals 14 residues. Germline V gene data show CDR1 as MDHEN and CDR2 as SYDVKM. The CDR3 bases are TGTGCCAGCAGTTCAGGAGGGCAGGGCTATGGCTACACCTTC. Amino acid sequence: CASSSGGQGYGYTF.

Comment on this clone: Other DNA sequences from this sample encode an identical CDR3 as well. V and J are TRBV20-1 and TRBJ2-1; D unclear. V lost 5 bases to trimming and J lost 4 bases, with 3 bases between them. This CDR3 has 10 amino acids. CDR1 DFQATT and CDR2 SNEGSKA come from the germline V gene (reference sequence). CDR3 coding DNA: TGCAGTGCTTTATACAATGAGCAGTTCTTC. As protein: CSALYNEQFF.

As to this clone: One end of the junction fails to match germline, which may point to a read error. The chain couples TRBV28 to TRBJ2-1; possibly TRBD2 for D (6 bases). Germline V gene lookup returns CDR1 MDHEN and CDR2 SYDVKM. This CDR3 is built from 13 residues. This chain's CDR3 is CASTSPPLASSLF. In nucleotides, the CDR3 is TGTGCCAGCACCTCCCCCCCGCTAGCGAGTTCGCTCTTC.

The V and J genes are TRBV4-3 and TRBJ2-6; D gene unclear. The V gene's germline CDR1 is LGHNA and CDR2 YSLEER. The length of the CDR3 is 16 residues. V lost 0 bases to trimming and J lost 2 bases, with 8 bases between them. The CDR3 spells CASSQERSTGANVLTF. The CDR3 DNA reads TGCGCCAGCAGCCAAGAGCGGAGCACTGGGGCCAACGTCCTGACTTTC.

The chain employs TRBV5-6 and TRBJ2-1; D may correspond to TRBD1 or TRBD2 (5 bases each). CDR3 length: 15 amino acids. Germline CDR1 reads SGHDT; CDR2 reads YYEEEE. The V and J ends lost 4 bases and 0 bases respectively, with 11 bases between them. CDR3 amino acids: CASSGARDSYNEQFF. The CDR3 coding sequence is TGTGCCAGCAGCGGGGCCCGGGACTCCTACAATGAGCAGTTCTTC.

The V and J genes are TRBV4-1 and TRBJ2-3; D remains unclear. Germline CDR1 reads MGHRA; CDR2 reads YSYEKL. The CDR3 consists of 17 residues. The V end lost 3 bases, the J end lost 5 bases, and 21 bases lay between the germline ends. CDR3 amino acids: CASSHGSLLSRVDTQYF. For the CDR3, the DNA is TGCGCCAGCAGCCATGGGTCATTGCTTTCGCGTGTAGATACGCAGTATTTT.

The V call is TRBV28, the J call TRBJ2-5, with 9 bases aligning to TRBD1. CDR1 MDHEN and CDR2 SYDVKM come from the germline V gene. CDR3 size: 15 residues. V was pared by 3 bases and J by 4 bases, with 6 bases of the junction left unmatched. Here the CDR3 DNA reads TGTGCCAGCAGTTTCCGACAGGGGGATAGAGAGACCCAGTACTTC. This translates into CASSFRQGDRETQYF.